What follows are 10 T cell receptor beta chains derived from one specimen sequenced in a study of regulatory T cells in long-lasting Graves disease. Investigators prepared the TCR beta libraries by applying iRepertoire HTBI primers and Arm-PCR of CDR3 regions. TCRdb reprocessed the multiplex PCR reads via MiXCR and lists one record per CDR3 protein. The sample contains about 220,000 distinct CDR3 sequences, roughly 18% of which appear only once. The time point was: newly diagnosed GD, antithyroid drugs for less than 3 months. Construction of the TCR library relied on RNA isolated from PBMCs. This sample also appeared in a second study, on T cells in Graves' hyperthyroidism and ophthalmopathy.

The starting material was peripheral blood mononuclear cells (PBMCs), obtained at new diagnosis, from a patient treated with antithyroid drugs. All receptors come from a woman younger than 45 with Graves disease.

The table lists this clonotype with many counts. The V gene is TRBV20-1, the J gene TRBJ2-3, with D unresolved. Trimming stripped 3 bases from V and 6 bases from J, with 13 bases between. The CDR3 extends over 13 amino acids. The V gene's germline CDR1 is DFQATT and CDR2 SNEGSKA (reference sequence). The CDR3 DNA reads as TGCAGTGCTAGTTTGCGACCGAGGGATACGCAGTATTTT. Its translation: CSASLRPRDTQYF.

This clonotype was seen ten or more times. The DNA of the CDR3 is TGCAGTGCTAGAGTACCGGGACAGGGGAATCAGCCCCAGCATTTT. Protein: CSARVPGQGNQPQHF. The rearrangement joins TRBV20-1 to TRBJ1-5; TRBD1 matches 10 bases. Losses at the gene ends were 1 base for V and 4 bases for J; bases not matched to a gene: 4. Germline loops: CDR1 DFQATT, CDR2 SNEGSKA (reference sequence). The CDR3 extends over 15 amino acids.

The table lists this clonotype with many counts. The rearrangement links TRBV19 to TRBJ1-6; tentative D call: TRBD1 (5 bases). Trimming pared 6 bases from V and 8 bases from J, leaving 14 bases between. CDR1 and CDR2 from the germline V gene are LNHDA and SQIVND (reference sequence). This CDR3 comprises 14 residues. The CDR3 nucleotides read TGTGCCAGTAGGTCCGGGACGTTGGATTCACCCCTCCACTTT. Amino acid sequence: CASRSGTLDSPLHF. Complete variable domain (other parts from reference TRBV19 and TRBJ1-6): DGGITQSPKYLFRKEGQNVTLSCEQNLNHDAMYWYRQDPGQGLRLIYYSQIVNDFQKGDIAEGYSVSREKKESFPLTVTSAQKNPTAFYLCASRSGTLDSPLHFGNGTRLTVT.

This clonotype showed up just a few times. A read error may explain this, as a much larger clone is one base away. The genes are TRBV29-1 and TRBJ2-2; the D gene is possibly TRBD2 (5 bases). The CDR3 length is 13 residues. The V gene's germline CDR1 is SQVTM and CDR2 ANQGSEA. CDR3 coding DNA: TGCAGCGTTGATACACTGAACACCGGGGAGCTGGTTTTT. Protein sequence: CSVDTLNTGELVF.

This CDR3 reads CASSLVDRAPQETQYF. CDR3 nucleotide sequence: TGTGCCAGCAGTTTAGTAGACAGGGCCCCGCAAGAGACCCAGTACTTC. The rearrangement uses TRBV28 and TRBJ2-5, with 7 bases lining up with TRBD1. CDR1 is MDHEN, CDR2 SYDVKM, per germline. The CDR3 is 16 amino acids. The V segment lost 2 bases and the J segment 2 bases; nucleotides outside the gene matches: 8.

In this sample, this clonotype turned up many times. This chain uses TRBV6-2 or TRBV6-3 with TRBJ2-3; 7 nucleotides match TRBD2. V shed 8 bases and J 1 base; nucleotides not matched to a gene: 6. The CDR3 totals 14 residues. Germline V CDR1 and CDR2: MNHEY, SVGEGT. The CDR3 spells CASRREAGTDTQYF. The CDR3 DNA reads TGTGCCAGCCGACGGGAGGCGGGCACAGATACGCAGTATTTT.

In its sample, this clonotype was seen many times. This rearrangement joins TRBV27 to TRBJ2-2; no reliable D call. The CDR3 totals 16 residues. V was clipped by 8 bases and J by 1 base, with 17 bases between them. Germline CDR1 and CDR2: MNHEY and SMNVEV (reference sequence). The CDR3 protein is CASSPGVIGNTGELFF. The DNA of the CDR3 is TGTGCCAGCTCCCCGGGTGTTATCGGGAACACCGGGGAGCTGTTTTTT.

Many counts were recorded for this clonotype. The chain is built from TRBV20-1 and TRBJ2-7, with D unclear. The CDR3 sequence is 12 residues long. The germline CDR1 and CDR2 sequences are DFQATT and SNEGSKA (reference sequence). V was trimmed by 3 bases and J by 2 bases, leaving 8 bases between them. The CDR3 region is CSASVSTYEQYF. As DNA, the CDR3 is TGCAGTGCTAGCGTGTCCACCTACGAGCAGTACTTC.

This clonotype was found a few times. The V call is TRBV4-2, the J call TRBJ1-1, with 10 bases lining up with TRBD1. The length of the CDR3 is 16 residues. Germline CDR1 LGHNA, CDR2 YNFKEQ. V dropped 2 bases and J dropped 4; count of bases not matched to a gene: 7. As DNA, the CDR3 is TGTGCCAGCAGCCAACAAGGGAGGACAGGGGGCACTGAAGCTTTCTTT. This codes for CASSQQGRTGGTEAFF.

A remark on this clonotype: Since the CDR3 does not end with the conserved phenylalanine or tryptophan, this likely comes from a read error. This sequence joins TRBV11-2 and TRBJ2-1; weak D call: TRBD2 (5 bases). The better agreement between TRBJ2-4 and the DNA end casts doubt on the J call. The CDR3 covers 17 residues. Germline V gives CDR1 SGHAT, CDR2 FQNNGV. Here the CDR3 DNA reads TGTGCCAACAGCCCCAATGAACGTCGAGGGAGTACGAAGACTCAGTACTCC. Residues: CANSPNERRGSTKTQYS.